The clone carrying this T cell receptor (beta chain) showed up just a few times. Its antigen is as yet unknown. The CDR3 loop spans 14 amino acids. Trimming removed 4 bases from V and 4 bases from J, with 13 bases in between. CDR1 is SGHTA, CDR2 FQGNSA, per germline. The investigators reverse transcribed all of the isolated RNA, so they sequenced expressed TCRB transcripts. About 3.57 million reads per sample were averaged for naive, central memory and regulatory samples. Clones were sequenced by immunoSEQ multiplex PCR, and TCRdb holds only the in-frame ones, with some missing. Here the sample spans 970,000 or so clones, roughly 15% being singletons. The data were taken from a study of beta chain features in type 1 diabetes. Study-level points and caveats: Reduced insertions and increased deletions marked VDJ junctions in type 1 diabetes patients.

Markers CD45RO/CCR7/CD25/CD127/CD95/CD27 served to sort CD4+ naive, central memory, regulatory and stem cell-like memory cells. The source of this sequence is a woman between 18 and 29 years old in good health. The chain couples TRBV7-2 to TRBJ2-5; the D is unclear. Input material: naive CD4+ T cells from blood. The CDR3 coding sequence is TGTGCCAGCAGCTCCATGGACGGTGGAGAGACCCAGTACTTC. Translated, it gives CASSSMDGGETQYF.